What follows are 10 T cell receptor beta chains derived from one specimen sequenced in a study of blood T cell repertoires in COVID-19. Data came from immunoSEQ multiplex PCR; TCRdb stores just in-frame clones and leaves some out. The data contain 150,000 to 200,000 clones, about 90% of them singletons. The sample consisted of peripheral blood. The origin of the receptors is a man in his thirties or forties with COVID-19, enrolled during active disease.

The gene calls are TRBV11-2 and TRBJ1-1; D gene ambiguous. Trimming left V 2 bases short and J 0 bases short, with 10 bases between. The CDR3 totals 15 residues. The germline gives CDR1 SGHAT, CDR2 FQNNGV. CDR3: CASSLREGLNTEAFF. DNA for the CDR3: TGTGCCAGCAGCTTAAGGGAGGGATTGAACACTGAAGCTTTCTTT.

This clone came up once. One end of the junction is discordant with germline, which a read error may explain. The rearrangement links TRBV6-5 to TRBJ2-1, with TRBD2 identical over 8 bases. Germline assignment: CDR1 MNHEY and CDR2 SVGAGI. The CDR3 sequence is 13 residues long. The CDR3: CASSTAGGGPPLF. The CDR3 DNA sequence: TGTGCCAGCAGTACCGCGGGGGGCGGCCCCCCTCTCTTC.

The table lists this clone with a count of one. The chain has TRBV7-9 and TRBJ2-3, with D perhaps TRBD2 (7 bases). Germline CDR1 reads SEHNR; CDR2 reads FQNEAQ (reference sequence). This CDR3 spans 15 amino acids. V dropped 5 bases and J dropped 6 bases, with 18 bases sitting between them. The CDR3 sequence: CASSPLGGASDTQYF. In DNA form, the CDR3 reads TGTGCCAGCAGCCCCCTTGGGGGGGCCTCGGATACGCAGTATTTT.

V gene TRBV13 combines with J gene TRBJ2-3; tentative D call: TRBD1 (5 bases). The CDR3 extends over 13 amino acids. Deletions cut 3 bases from V and 5 bases from J, with 9 bases between. Germline CDR1 is PRHDT and CDR2 is FYEKMQ (reference sequence). The CDR3 DNA reads as TGTGCCAGCAGCTTGGGGCTCGGAGATACGCAGTATTTT. Its translation: CASSLGLGDTQYF.

The J gene is TRBJ2-1, the V gene TRBV6-4; 11 bases agree with TRBD2. This CDR3 has 14 residues. Trimming at V came to 6 bases and at J to 7 bases, leaving 5 bases not matched to a gene. The germline V gene encodes CDR1 MRHNA and CDR2 SNTAGT. CDR3 sequence reads: CASSSIAGGNEQFF. CDR3 DNA: TGTGCCAGCAGCTCAATAGCGGGAGGGAATGAGCAGTTCTTC.

The chain employs TRBV5-1 and TRBJ2-2, with a weak D call TRBD2 (6 bases). The CDR3 loop spans 15 amino acids. Germline V gene sequence: CDR1 SGHRS, CDR2 YFSETQ. V dropped 4 bases and J dropped 0 bases, with 10 bases sitting between them. The CDR3 here is CASSPGVTNTGELFF. The CDR3 DNA reads as TGCGCCAGCAGCCCGGGAGTCACGAACACCGGGGAGCTGTTTTTT. The full variable domain, rest sourced from reference TRBV5-1 and TRBJ2-2, is KAGVTQTPRYLIKTRGQQVTLSCSPISGHRSVSWYQQTPGQGLQFLFEYFSETQRNKGNFPGRFSGRQFSNSRSEMNVSTLELGDSALYLCASSPGVTNTGELFFGEGSRLTVL.

The chain carries TRBV7-9 and TRBJ2-2; D remains ambiguous. Trimming removed 5 bases from V and 0 bases from J, with 10 bases in between. The germline V gene has CDR1 SEHNR and CDR2 FQNEAQ (reference sequence). This CDR3 has 15 amino acids. As DNA, the CDR3 is TGTGCCAGCAGCCCTACGGAGACGAACACCGGGGAGCTGTTTTTT. It yields the protein CASSPTETNTGELFF. Based on the CDR3 plus reference TRBV7-9 and TRBJ2-2, the full variable domain is DTGVSQNPRHKITKRGQNVTFRCDPISEHNRLYWYRQTLGQGPEFLTYFQNEAQLEKSRLLSDRFSAERPKGSFSTLEIQRTEQGDSAMYLCASSPTETNTGELFFGEGSRLTVL.

The J gene is TRBJ2-7, the V gene TRBV23-1; D is undetermined. TRBV23-1 is flagged as an ORF with uncertain function. CDR3 size: 17 residues. The V end lost 2 bases, the J end lost 3 bases, and 20 bases lay between the germline ends. CDR3 protein: CASSQPPPAVPIYEQYF. CDR3 nucleotide sequence: TGCGCCAGCAGTCAACCTCCCCCTGCGGTACCAATCTACGAGCAGTACTTC.

The CDR3 loop is CASILVRHTEAFF. DNA for the CDR3: TGTGCCAGCATTTTAGTCCGCCACACTGAAGCTTTCTTT. The chain is built from TRBV2 and TRBJ1-1; D is ambiguous. V lost 7 bases, J lost 3 bases, and 12 bases lay in between. Germline values: CDR1 SNHLY, CDR2 FYNNEI. This CDR3 spans 13 amino acids.

The chain is built from TRBV18 and TRBJ1-2; 8 nucleotides align to TRBD1. Germline CDR1 KGHSH, CDR2 LQKENI. The V gene end was trimmed by 4 bases and the J gene end by 5 bases; junction bases not matched to a gene: 12. CDR3 length: 16 amino acids. The CDR3 DNA follows: TGTGCCAGCTCACACTACACGACAGGGGTGAGGTATGGCTACACCTTC. Residues: CASSHYTTGVRYGYTF.